One sample yielded the 32 T cell receptor beta chains listed below, sequenced in a study of CD4 T cells in relation to SARS-CoV-2 and coronaviruses. Unexposed donor CD4+ T cells date from about 2010-2018, before the COVID-19 pandemic. CD4+ T cells were isolated from the cells after around 9 days of culture. The antigens for these receptors are not known. Clones were read by immunoSEQ multiplex PCR, and TCRdb kept only the in-frame ones, dropping some. The sample records 30,000 or so clones, roughly 78% being singletons. Sample: CD4+ T cells from PBMCs, cultured in vitro. These receptors were collected from a human donor in good health.

The chain's CDR3 is CASSLGRDTEAFF. The CDR3 DNA is TGTGCCAGCAGCCTCGGCAGAGACACTGAAGCTTTCTTT. The chain carries TRBV3-1 (or the pseudogene TRBV3-2) and TRBJ1-1, with unresolved D. The CDR3 sequence is 13 residues long. The germline CDR1 and CDR2 sequences are LGHDT and YNNKEL (reference sequence). V lost 4 bases to trimming and J lost 3 bases, with 9 bases between them.

The chain carries TRBV2 and TRBJ2-6; TRBD1 or TRBD2 may be the D gene (5 bases each). Germline CDR1 is SNHLY and CDR2 is FYNNEI. CDR3 length equals 16 residues. V lost 2 bases to trimming and J lost 4 bases, with 12 bases between them. The CDR3 here is CASSEMAGAGANVLTF. In DNA, the CDR3 is TGTGCCAGCAGTGAAATGGCCGGGGCCGGGGCCAACGTCCTGACTTTC.

J is TRBJ2-1 and V is TRBV6-6; perhaps TRBD2 as D (6 bases). The CDR3 spans 15 residues. V was shortened by 5 bases and J by 10 bases, with 21 bases between the two germline ends. Germline V lookup: CDR1 MNHNY, CDR2 SVGAGI (reference sequence). The CDR3 is CASSDGGTLPGEQFF. CDR3 nucleotides: TGTGCCAGCAGTGACGGAGGGACTCTCCCTGGGGAGCAGTTCTTC.

The chain links TRBV3-1 (or the pseudogene TRBV3-2) to TRBJ1-1; the match to TRBD1 covers 9 bases. V shed 4 bases and J 1 base; nucleotides not matched to a gene: 10. The CDR3 has 17 amino acids. CDR1 LGHDT and CDR2 YNNKEL come from the germline V gene (reference sequence). The chain's CDR3 is CASSRWSGQGKNTEAFF. CDR3 in DNA: TGTGCCAGCAGCCGATGGTCTGGACAGGGGAAGAACACTGAAGCTTTCTTT.

The J gene is TRBJ2-3, the V gene TRBV7-2, with 8 bases matching TRBD1. The CDR3 extends over 15 amino acids. The V and J ends lost 7 bases and 1 base, in that order; junction bases with no gene match: 7. Germline V lookup: CDR1 SGHTA, CDR2 FQGNSA. The CDR3 region has the DNA TGTGCCAGCAAAAACAGGGGGGCTGGCACAGATACGCAGTATTTT. It specifies CASKNRGAGTDTQYF.

The gene calls are TRBV7-2 and TRBJ2-1; 12 nucleotides align to TRBD2. The CDR3 consists of 18 residues. CDR1 SGHTA and CDR2 FQGNSA come from the germline V gene. V was clipped by 2 bases and J by 0 bases; unmatched bases: 5. CDR3 sequence: CASSLTSGRPLSYNEQFF. CDR3 bases: TGTGCCAGCAGCTTAACTAGCGGGAGGCCCCTCTCCTACAATGAGCAGTTCTTC.

This clone was counted between two and nine times. The chain has TRBV7-9 and TRBJ2-1; 8 nucleotides agree with TRBD1. This CDR3 comprises 15 residues. Looked up from germline, CDR1 is SEHNR and CDR2 is FQNEAQ (reference sequence). Trimming took 5 bases from V and 8 from J; bases not matched to a gene: 11. The CDR3 bases are TGTGCCAGCAGCCGCTGGACAGGGCTGGGCCATGAGCAGTTCTTC. Its translation is CASSRWTGLGHEQFF.

This clone was found once. This chain links TRBV9 with TRBJ1-2, with TRBD1 matching over 7 bases. Germline V gene sequence: CDR1 SGDLS, CDR2 YYNGEE. The V segment lost 0 bases and the J segment 2 bases; nucleotides outside the gene matches: 4. The CDR3 sequence is 15 residues long. The CDR3 reads CASSVGRDSNYGYTF. In DNA form, the CDR3 reads TGTGCCAGCAGCGTAGGAAGGGACAGCAACTATGGCTACACCTTC.

The chain joins TRBV3-1 (or the pseudogene TRBV3-2) to TRBJ2-5, with 12 bases that match TRBD2. V lost 4 bases, J lost 7 bases, and 7 bases stayed unmatched. Germline V gene data show CDR1 as LGHDT and CDR2 as YNNKEL (reference sequence). There are 15 residues in the CDR3. The CDR3 nucleotides read TGTGCCAGCAGCCCCCGACTAGCGGGGGTGGGGACCCAGTACTTC. The encoded protein is CASSPRLAGVGTQYF.

The rearrangement joins TRBV4-3 to TRBJ1-2, with D unclear. V was clipped by 0 bases and J by 3 bases, with 11 bases between them. The CDR3 runs 15 residues. CDR1 LGHNA and CDR2 YSLEER come from the germline V gene. This chain's CDR3 is CASSQDWAGDYGYTF. The CDR3 DNA reads TGCGCCAGCAGCCAAGATTGGGCGGGTGACTATGGCTACACCTTC.

The CDR3 coding sequence is TGTGCCAGCAGCGTAGTAGCCAGAAGCTCTGGGGCCAACGTCCTGACTTTC. It encodes CASSVVARSSGANVLTF. The chain recombines TRBV9 with TRBJ2-6; D is unclear. The CDR3 loop spans 17 amino acids. Trimming removed 0 bases from V and 0 bases from J, with 10 bases in between. Germline CDR1 and CDR2: SGDLS and YYNGEE.

The chain employs TRBV6-5 and TRBJ2-2; tentatively, D is TRBD1 or TRBD2 (6 bases each). Germline CDR1 MNHEY, CDR2 SVGAGI. The CDR3 contains 14 residues. Trimming took 8 bases from V and 3 from J, leaving 13 bases between them. The chain's CDR3 is CASGWGADTGELFF. Written as DNA, the CDR3 is TGTGCCAGCGGTTGGGGGGCCGACACCGGGGAGCTGTTTTTT.

This sequence joins TRBV6-5 and TRBJ2-5; TRBD1 might be the D (5 bases). This CDR3 has 15 amino acids. Per the germline V gene, CDR1 is MNHEY and CDR2 is SVGAGI. V gave up 5 bases and J gave up 4 bases, with 17 bases separating them. CDR3 residues: CASSINVRVGETQYF. The CDR3 DNA reads as TGTGCCAGCAGTATTAACGTCAGGGTAGGAGAGACCCAGTACTTC.

This clone was observed a handful of times. The chain couples TRBV4-2 to TRBJ1-5; TRBD1 matches 12 bases. After removal of 0 bases from V and 4 bases from J, the junction contained 7 bases not matched to a gene. The CDR3 covers 18 residues. Per the germline V gene, CDR1 is LGHNA and CDR2 is YNFKEQ. The CDR3 region has the DNA TGTGCCAGCAGCCAAGACGGGACAGGGGGCGGGAGGAATCAGCCCCAGCATTTT. This sequence encodes CASSQDGTGGGRNQPQHF.

The chain carries TRBV6-2 or TRBV6-3 and TRBJ1-1; TRBD1 might be the D (6 bases). The CDR3 contains 16 residues. The germline CDR1 and CDR2 sequences are MNHEY and SVGEGT. Trimming stripped 4 bases from V and 10 bases from J, with 25 bases between. CDR3: CASSSPRLARQGLAFF. Here the CDR3 DNA reads TGTGCCAGCAGTTCCCCCAGGTTGGCACGCCAGGGGCTAGCTTTCTTT.

This rearrangement joins TRBV19 to TRBJ2-7; D gene uncertain. The CDR3 consists of 14 residues. Germline V gene lookup returns CDR1 LNHDA and CDR2 SQIVND (reference sequence). V was clipped by 6 bases and J by 6 bases, with 18 bases between them. The CDR3 spells CASSRTPDLPEQYF. CDR3 DNA sequence: TGTGCCAGTAGCCGCACGCCGGACCTTCCCGAGCAGTACTTC.

The table lists this clone with a few counts. The rearrangement joins TRBV10-3 to TRBJ1-2; 9 nucleotides agree with TRBD1. The germline V gene has CDR1 ENHRY and CDR2 SYGVKD. The CDR3 loop spans 12 amino acids. Trimming at V came to 8 bases and at J to 5 bases, leaving 3 bases not matched to a gene. The chain's CDR3 is CAIAGQGYGYTF. CDR3 sequence (DNA): TGTGCCATCGCGGGACAGGGTTATGGCTACACCTTC.

The V and J genes are TRBV5-1 and TRBJ2-1, with a weak D call TRBD1 (5 bases). V dropped 4 bases and J dropped 0 bases, with 11 bases sitting between them. Germline V lookup: CDR1 SGHRS, CDR2 YFSETQ. The length of the CDR3 is 15 residues. CDR3 residues: CASSPQGSSYNEQFF. The CDR3 region has the DNA TGCGCCAGCAGCCCTCAGGGTAGCTCCTACAATGAGCAGTTCTTC.

The rearrangement links TRBV24-1 to TRBJ2-5; D unresolved. Trimming left V 6 bases short and J 3 bases short, with 7 bases between. This CDR3 spans 12 amino acids. Germline V CDR1 and CDR2: KGHDR, SFDVKD. The CDR3 here is CATSPQEETQYF. The CDR3, as DNA: TGTGCCACCAGTCCACAAGAAGAGACCCAGTACTTC.

V usage is TRBV6-5 and J usage is TRBJ1-3; D is uncertain. Trimming stripped 0 bases from V and 0 bases from J, with 6 bases between. The germline V gene has CDR1 MNHEY and CDR2 SVGAGI. The CDR3 length is 15 residues. CDR3 amino acids: CASSYSGDSGNTIYF. The CDR3 nucleotides read TGTGCCAGCAGTTACTCCGGAGACTCTGGAAACACCATATATTTT.

This clone turned up a few times. The chain links TRBV19 to TRBJ2-2, with 11 bases matching TRBD2. The germline V gene has CDR1 LNHDA and CDR2 SQIVND (reference sequence). There are 17 residues in the CDR3. V was pared by 1 base and J by 1 base, with 2 bases of the junction left unmatched. The DNA for the CDR3 is TGTGCCAGTAGTATAGTTGGGACTAGCGGGAACACCGGGGAGCTGTTTTTT. Residues: CASSIVGTSGNTGELFF.

This clone was found a few times. The chain is built from TRBV30 and TRBJ2-2, with D unclear. The CDR3 totals 14 residues. The V gene lost 0 bases and the J gene lost 5 bases, with 10 bases spanning the gap. Germline-derived CDR1 and CDR2 are GTSNPN and SVGIG (reference sequence). The CDR3 here is CAWSVKGSTGELFF. CDR3 DNA sequence: TGTGCCTGGAGTGTAAAGGGTTCTACCGGGGAGCTGTTTTTT.

This clone was seen a single time. The chain joins TRBV28 to TRBJ1-5; D is ambiguous. Between the trimmed V and J ends, which lost 7 bases and 4 bases, there was a span of 14 bases. CDR1 and CDR2 (germline): MDHEN, SYDVKM. This CDR3 spans 14 amino acids. The CDR3 region has the DNA TGTGCCAGCAACGGCCCCCAAGGAAATCAGCCCCAGCATTTT. Translating it yields CASNGPQGNQPQHF.

The chain recombines TRBV6-4 with TRBJ2-5; 14 bases agree with TRBD2. The CDR3 covers 19 residues. CDR1 and CDR2 from the germline V gene are MRHNA and SNTAGT. With 6 bases clipped from V and 0 bases from J, the junction kept 12 bases outside the gene matches. In DNA, the CDR3 is TGTGCCAGCAGAGCCCAAGGACTAGCGGGGGGCCGGTACCAAGAGACCCAGTACTTC. Amino acid sequence: CASRAQGLAGGRYQETQYF.

The rearrangement joins TRBV19 to TRBJ2-3, with D possibly being TRBD2 (5 bases). The CDR3 loop spans 12 amino acids. Germline CDR1 LNHDA, CDR2 SQIVND (reference sequence). The V end was cut by 11 bases, the J end by 4 bases, with 13 bases between. The CDR3 loop reads CAAGEGADTQYF. The CDR3 DNA is TGTGCCGCTGGCGAGGGCGCAGATACGCAGTATTTT. Based on the CDR3 plus reference TRBV19 and TRBJ2-3, the full variable domain is DGGITQSPKYLFRKEGQNVTLSCEQNLNHDAMYWYRQDPGQGLRLIYYSQIVNDFQKGDIAEGYSVSREKKESFPLTVTSAQKNPTAFYLCAAGEGADTQYFGPGTRLTVL.

The gene calls are TRBV9 and TRBJ2-5; 8 bases map to TRBD2. This CDR3 is 16 amino acids long. V trimming: 1 base; J trimming: 1 base; junction bases outside the gene matches: 6. Germline loops: CDR1 SGDLS, CDR2 YYNGEE. CDR3 sequence: CASSVSSGSLQETQYF. The CDR3 DNA reads as TGTGCCAGCAGCGTATCAAGCGGGAGTCTCCAAGAGACCCAGTACTTC.

V and J are TRBV18 and TRBJ1-2; D remains ambiguous. This CDR3 contains 13 residues. Germline values: CDR1 KGHSH, CDR2 LQKENI. V lost 3 bases and J lost 6, with 11 bases in between. The CDR3 reads CASSPRTYHGYTF. In nucleotides, the CDR3 is TGTGCCAGCTCACCTAGGACGTACCATGGCTACACCTTC.

This rearrangement joins TRBV7-9 to TRBJ1-3; D gene unclear. Germline V lookup: CDR1 SEHNR, CDR2 FQNEAQ (reference sequence). CDR3 length: 15 amino acids. The V gene lost 5 bases and the J gene lost 0 bases, with 11 bases spanning the gap. In DNA form, the CDR3 reads TGTGCCAGCAGCCAAGACGGGATCTCTGGAAACACCATATATTTT. This codes for CASSQDGISGNTIYF. Full variable domain (outside the CDR3, taken from reference TRBV7-9 and TRBJ1-3): DTGVSQNPRHKITKRGQNVTFRCDPISEHNRLYWYRQTLGQGPEFLTYFQNEAQLEKSRLLSDRFSAERPKGSFSTLEIQRTEQGDSAMYLCASSQDGISGNTIYFGEGSWLTVV.

This chain joins TRBV10-3 and TRBJ1-6; D possibly corresponds to TRBD1 (6 bases). This CDR3 comprises 16 residues. Germline V gene data show CDR1 as ENHRY and CDR2 as SYGVKD. V gave up 2 bases and J gave up 5 bases, with 13 bases separating them. The CDR3 coding sequence is TGTGCCATCAGTGAGGGCGGGGGCACTAATAATTCACCCCTCCACTTT. Amino acids: CAISEGGGTNNSPLHF.

The rearrangement uses TRBV19 and TRBJ2-1; 8 bases align to TRBD2. V trimming: 5 bases; J trimming: 4 bases; junction bases outside the gene matches: 13. CDR1 and CDR2 (germline): LNHDA, SQIVND (reference sequence). The CDR3 extends over 17 amino acids. CDR3: CASSVRPGGGFYNEQFF. DNA of the CDR3: TGTGCCAGTAGTGTACGCCCCGGGGGGGGTTTTTACAATGAGCAGTTCTTC.

V is TRBV7-8 and J is TRBJ2-7; D could derive from TRBD1 or TRBD2 (6 bases each). Trimming removed 8 bases from V and 6 bases from J, with 17 bases in between. Germline values: CDR1 SGHVS, CDR2 FQNEAQ. This CDR3 comprises 13 residues. CDR3 DNA: TGTGCCAGCGCCGAGGGGGGTGTGGGCGAGCAGTACTTC. Protein sequence: CASAEGGVGEQYF.

The chain is built from TRBV5-8 and TRBJ1-6; D call uncertain. The germline V gene encodes CDR1 SGHTS and CDR2 YDEGEE. The CDR3 loop spans 15 amino acids. V lost 0 bases and J lost 8, with 12 bases in between. CDR3 amino acids: CASSLAKGFDSPLHF. Written as DNA, the CDR3 is TGTGCCAGCAGCTTGGCCAAGGGCTTCGATTCACCCCTCCACTTT. The entire variable domain, with the rest obtained from reference TRBV5-8 and TRBJ1-6, is as follows: EAGVTQSPTHLIKTRGQQATLRCSPISGHTSVYWYQQALGLGLQFLLWYDEGEERNRGNFPPRFSGRQFPNYSSELNVNALELEDSALYLCASSLAKGFDSPLHFGNGTRLTVT.